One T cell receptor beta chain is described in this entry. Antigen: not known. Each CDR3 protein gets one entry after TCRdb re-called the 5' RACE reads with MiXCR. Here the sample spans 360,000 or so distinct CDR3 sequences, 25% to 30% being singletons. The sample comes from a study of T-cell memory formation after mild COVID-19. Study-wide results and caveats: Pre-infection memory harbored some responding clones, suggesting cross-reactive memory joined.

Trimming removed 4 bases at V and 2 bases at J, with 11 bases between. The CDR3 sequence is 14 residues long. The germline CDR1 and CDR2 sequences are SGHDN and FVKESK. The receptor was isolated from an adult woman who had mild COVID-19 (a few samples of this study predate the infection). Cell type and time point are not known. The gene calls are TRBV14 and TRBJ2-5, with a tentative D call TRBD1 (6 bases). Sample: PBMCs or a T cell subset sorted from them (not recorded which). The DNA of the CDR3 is TGTGCCAGCAGCCTGAACAGGGCTCAAGAGACCCAGTACTTC. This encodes CASSLNRAQETQYF.